This TCR beta chain was sequenced during a study of cytomegalovirus exposure and HLA in healthy donors. Primers included in the PCR were 60 Vbeta and 13 Jbeta primers. Produced via immunoSEQ multiplex PCR; TCRdb's table is partial and in-frame only. Of under 200,000 clones in the sample, approximately 81% were seen once. Study results and limitations: By a later analysis, the bulk of CMV-associated TCR beta chains appeared HLA-restricted.

Between the trimmed V and J ends, which lost 4 bases and 0 bases, there was a span of 13 bases. The CDR3 has 15 amino acids. Germline V gene sequence: CDR1 MDHEN, CDR2 SYDVKM. Each donor's status was that of a healthy bone marrow donor. This clone was recorded once. Its antigen is undetermined. V usage is TRBV28 and J usage is TRBJ2-7; D not certain. The clonotype comes from a young woman in good health and CMV-seronegative. The sequenced sample was PBMCs. CDR3 in amino acids: CASSSADKSSYEQYF. The CDR3 DNA reads as TGTGCCAGCAGTTCCGCTGACAAGAGCTCCTACGAGCAGTACTTC.